The present TCR beta chain was sequenced within a study of Graves' ophthalmopathy and Graves' hyperthyroidism. Amplification from RNA transcripts yielded the TCR beta CDR3 regions. The first-round RT-PCR employed HTBI primers together with the Qiagen OneStep RT-PCR kit. A multiplex PCR was then performed as the second round. TCRdb reprocessed the multiplex PCR reads with MiXCR, giving one entry per CDR3 protein. The sample includes 740,000 or so distinct CDR3 sequences, about 44% seen only once; the top ten take less than 55%. Ineligible for inclusion were patients with other autoimmune diseases, uncontrolled infections, pregnancy or lactation. This clonotype was counted only a few times. Germline-derived CDR1 and CDR2 are SGHAT and FQDESV (reference sequence). Trimming took 2 bases from V and 2 from J; bases not matched to a gene: 4. The CDR3 is 16 amino acids.

What was sequenced was peripheral blood. The chain combines TRBV11-1 with TRBJ2-5; 11 bases fit TRBD2. This clonotype originated in an adult man with Graves' ophthalmopathy. The CDR3 sequence is CASSLTSGSGQETQYF. The DNA for the CDR3 is TGTGCCAGCAGCTTAACTAGCGGGAGTGGACAAGAGACCCAGTACTTC.